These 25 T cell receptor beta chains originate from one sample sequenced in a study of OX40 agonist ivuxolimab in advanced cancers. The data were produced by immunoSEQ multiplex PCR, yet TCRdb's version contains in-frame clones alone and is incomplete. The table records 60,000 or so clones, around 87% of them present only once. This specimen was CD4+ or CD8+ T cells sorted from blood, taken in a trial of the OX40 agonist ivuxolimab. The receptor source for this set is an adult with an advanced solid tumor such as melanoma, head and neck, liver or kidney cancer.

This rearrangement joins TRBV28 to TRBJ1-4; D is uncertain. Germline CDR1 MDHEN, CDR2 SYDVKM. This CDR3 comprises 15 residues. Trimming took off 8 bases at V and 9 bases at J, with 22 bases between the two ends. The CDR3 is CASLLRGASSKKLFF. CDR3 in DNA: TGTGCCAGCCTTCTTCGGGGAGCTAGTTCGAAAAAACTGTTTTTT.

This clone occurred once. As DNA, the CDR3 is TGTGCCTGGAGTCCCCGAGGGGGAACCTACAATGAGCAGTTCTTC. Protein product: CAWSPRGGTYNEQFF. The rearrangement links TRBV30 to TRBJ2-1, with D possibly matching TRBD1 (6 bases). The germline V gene encodes CDR1 GTSNPN and CDR2 SVGIG (reference sequence). The CDR3 consists of 15 residues. Trimming took 2 bases from V and 2 from J, leaving 13 bases between them.

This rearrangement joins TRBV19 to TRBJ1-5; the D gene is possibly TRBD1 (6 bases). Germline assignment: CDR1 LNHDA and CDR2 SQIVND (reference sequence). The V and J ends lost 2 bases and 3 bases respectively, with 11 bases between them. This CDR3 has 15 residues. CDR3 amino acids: CASSITRGYNQPQHF. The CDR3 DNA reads TGTGCCAGTAGTATAACCAGGGGTTACAATCAGCCCCAGCATTTT. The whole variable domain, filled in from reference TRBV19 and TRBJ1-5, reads DGGITQSPKYLFRKEGQNVTLSCEQNLNHDAMYWYRQDPGQGLRLIYYSQIVNDFQKGDIAEGYSVSREKKESFPLTVTSAQKNPTAFYLCASSITRGYNQPQHFGDGTRLSIL.

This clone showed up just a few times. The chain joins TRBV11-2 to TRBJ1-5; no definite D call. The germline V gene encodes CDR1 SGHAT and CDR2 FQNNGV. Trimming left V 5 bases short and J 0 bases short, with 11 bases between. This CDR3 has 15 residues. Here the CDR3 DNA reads TGTGCCAGCAGCCGGACGGGAGATAGCAATCAGCCCCAGCATTTT. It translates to CASSRTGDSNQPQHF.

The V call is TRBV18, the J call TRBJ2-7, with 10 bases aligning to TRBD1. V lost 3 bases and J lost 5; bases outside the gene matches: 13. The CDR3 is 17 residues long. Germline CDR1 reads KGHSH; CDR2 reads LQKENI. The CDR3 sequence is CASSPAGPGQGSDEQYF. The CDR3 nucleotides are TGTGCCAGCTCACCCGCTGGCCCGGGACAGGGGTCGGACGAGCAGTACTTC.

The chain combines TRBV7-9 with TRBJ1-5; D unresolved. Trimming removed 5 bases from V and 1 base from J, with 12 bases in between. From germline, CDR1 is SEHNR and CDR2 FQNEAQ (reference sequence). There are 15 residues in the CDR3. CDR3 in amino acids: CASSLGLGSNQPQHF. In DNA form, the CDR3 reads TGTGCCAGCAGCCTCGGGCTGGGGAGCAATCAGCCCCAGCATTTT. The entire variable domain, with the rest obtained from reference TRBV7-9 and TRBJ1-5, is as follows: DTGVSQNPRHKITKRGQNVTFRCDPISEHNRLYWYRQTLGQGPEFLTYFQNEAQLEKSRLLSDRFSAERPKGSFSTLEIQRTEQGDSAMYLCASSLGLGSNQPQHFGDGTRLSIL.

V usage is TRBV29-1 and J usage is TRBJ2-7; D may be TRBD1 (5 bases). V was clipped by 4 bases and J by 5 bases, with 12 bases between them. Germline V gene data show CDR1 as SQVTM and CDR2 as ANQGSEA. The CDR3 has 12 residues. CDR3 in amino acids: CSVAADMNEQYF. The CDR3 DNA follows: TGCAGCGTTGCCGCGGACATGAACGAGCAGTACTTC.

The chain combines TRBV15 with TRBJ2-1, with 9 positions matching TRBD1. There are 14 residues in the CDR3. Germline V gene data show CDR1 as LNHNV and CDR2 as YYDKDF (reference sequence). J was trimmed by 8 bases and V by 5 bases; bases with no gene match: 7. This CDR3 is CATSGGQGGYEQFF. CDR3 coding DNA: TGTGCCACCAGCGGGGGACAGGGCGGATATGAGCAGTTCTTC.

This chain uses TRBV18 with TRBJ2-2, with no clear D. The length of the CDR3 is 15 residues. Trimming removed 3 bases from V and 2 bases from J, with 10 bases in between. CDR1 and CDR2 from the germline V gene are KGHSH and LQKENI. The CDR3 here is CASSPGAKNTGELFF. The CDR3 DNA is TGTGCCAGCTCACCTGGAGCCAAAAACACCGGGGAGCTGTTTTTT.

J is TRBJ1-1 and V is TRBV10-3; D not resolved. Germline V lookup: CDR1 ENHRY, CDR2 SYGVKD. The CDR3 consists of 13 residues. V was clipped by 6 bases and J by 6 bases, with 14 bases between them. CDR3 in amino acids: CAISPALISEAFF. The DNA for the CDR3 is TGTGCCATCAGCCCTGCGTTAATCTCTGAAGCTTTCTTT.

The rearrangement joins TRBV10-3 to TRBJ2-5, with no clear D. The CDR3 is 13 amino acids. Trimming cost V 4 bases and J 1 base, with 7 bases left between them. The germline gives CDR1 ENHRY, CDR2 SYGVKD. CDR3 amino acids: CAISAGGQETQYF. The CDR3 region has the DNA TGTGCCATCAGTGCGGGCGGCCAAGAGACCCAGTACTTC.

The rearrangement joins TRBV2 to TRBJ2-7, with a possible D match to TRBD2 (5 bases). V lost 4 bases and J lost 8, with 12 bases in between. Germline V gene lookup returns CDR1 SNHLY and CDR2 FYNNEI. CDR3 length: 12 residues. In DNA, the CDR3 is TGTGCCAGCAGTGTCCTTAGGGAGAAGCAGTACTTC. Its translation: CASSVLREKQYF.

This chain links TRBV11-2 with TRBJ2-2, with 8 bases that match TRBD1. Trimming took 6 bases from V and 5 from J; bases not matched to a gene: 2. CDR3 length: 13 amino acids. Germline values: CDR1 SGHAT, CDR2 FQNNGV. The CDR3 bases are TGTGCCAGCAGTCGACAGGGGACCGGGGAGCTGTTTTTT. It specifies CASSRQGTGELFF.

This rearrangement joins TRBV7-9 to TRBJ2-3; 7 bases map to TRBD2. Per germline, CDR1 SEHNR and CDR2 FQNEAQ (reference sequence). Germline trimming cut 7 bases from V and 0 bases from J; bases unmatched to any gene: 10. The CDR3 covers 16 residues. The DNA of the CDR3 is TGTGCCAGCACCTCGCCGATCGGGGGGAGCACAGATACGCAGTATTTT. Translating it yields CASTSPIGGSTDTQYF.

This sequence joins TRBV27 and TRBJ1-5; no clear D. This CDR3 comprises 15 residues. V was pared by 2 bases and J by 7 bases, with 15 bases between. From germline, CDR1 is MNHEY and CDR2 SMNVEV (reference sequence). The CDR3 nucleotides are TGTGCCAGCAGTTTAAGGTTTGGCAGCCAGCAGCCCCAGCATTTT. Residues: CASSLRFGSQQPQHF.

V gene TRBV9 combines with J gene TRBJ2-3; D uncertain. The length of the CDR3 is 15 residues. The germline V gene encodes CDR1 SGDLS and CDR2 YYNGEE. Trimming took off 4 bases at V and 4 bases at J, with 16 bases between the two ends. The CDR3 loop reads CASSPPRGAADTQYF. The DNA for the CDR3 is TGTGCCAGCAGCCCACCGCGTGGCGCGGCAGATACGCAGTATTTT.

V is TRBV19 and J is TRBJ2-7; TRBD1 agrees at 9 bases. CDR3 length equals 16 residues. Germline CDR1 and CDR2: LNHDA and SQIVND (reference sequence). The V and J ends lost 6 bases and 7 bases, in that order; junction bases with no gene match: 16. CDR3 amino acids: CASSATRGQGVREQYF. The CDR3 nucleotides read TGTGCCAGTAGCGCAACTCGGGGACAGGGAGTGAGAGAGCAGTACTTC.

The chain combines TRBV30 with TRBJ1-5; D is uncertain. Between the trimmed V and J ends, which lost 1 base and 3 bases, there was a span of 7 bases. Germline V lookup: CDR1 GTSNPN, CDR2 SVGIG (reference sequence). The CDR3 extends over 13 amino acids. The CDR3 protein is CAWSAQNNQPQHF. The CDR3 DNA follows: TGTGCCTGGAGTGCGCAGAACAATCAGCCCCAGCATTTT.

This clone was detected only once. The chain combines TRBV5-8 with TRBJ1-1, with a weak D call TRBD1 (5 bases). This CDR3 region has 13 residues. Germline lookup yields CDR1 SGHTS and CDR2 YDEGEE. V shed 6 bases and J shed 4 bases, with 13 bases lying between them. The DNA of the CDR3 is TGTGCCAGCACCCTTTGGGGGGGCACTGAAGCTTTCTTT. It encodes CASTLWGGTEAFF.

This CDR3 reads CASSRPGQGVFF. CDR3 in DNA: TGTGCCAGCAGCCGCCCGGGACAGGGGGTGTTCTTC. This chain links TRBV7-2 with TRBJ2-1; 11 bases are shared with TRBD1. The J segment lost 15 bases and the V segment lost 5 bases, leaving 6 bases of the junction unmatched. The CDR3 has 12 residues. The germline V gene has CDR1 SGHTA and CDR2 FQGNSA.

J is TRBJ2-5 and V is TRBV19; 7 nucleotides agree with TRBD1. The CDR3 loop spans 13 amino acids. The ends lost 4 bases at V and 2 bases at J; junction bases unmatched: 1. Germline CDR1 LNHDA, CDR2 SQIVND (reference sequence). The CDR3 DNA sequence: TGTGCCAGTAGTAAGGGACAGCAAGAGACCCAGTACTTC. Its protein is CASSKGQQETQYF. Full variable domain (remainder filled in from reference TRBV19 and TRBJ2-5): DGGITQSPKYLFRKEGQNVTLSCEQNLNHDAMYWYRQDPGQGLRLIYYSQIVNDFQKGDIAEGYSVSREKKESFPLTVTSAQKNPTAFYLCASSKGQQETQYFGPGTRLLVL.

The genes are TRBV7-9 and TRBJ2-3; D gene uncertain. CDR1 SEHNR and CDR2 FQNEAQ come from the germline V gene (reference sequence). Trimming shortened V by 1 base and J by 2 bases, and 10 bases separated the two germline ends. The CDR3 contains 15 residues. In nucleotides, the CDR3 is TGTGCCAGCAGCTTAGGCCTTGATCTCACAGATACGCAGTATTTT. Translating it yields CASSLGLDLTDTQYF.

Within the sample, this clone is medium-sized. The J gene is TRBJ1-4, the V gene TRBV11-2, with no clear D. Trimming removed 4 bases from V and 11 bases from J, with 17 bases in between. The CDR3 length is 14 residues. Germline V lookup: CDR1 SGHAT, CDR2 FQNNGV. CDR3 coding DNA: TGTGCCAGCAGCTCCCTAAGGCGTATCGAGAAACTGTTTTTT. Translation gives CASSSLRRIEKLFF.

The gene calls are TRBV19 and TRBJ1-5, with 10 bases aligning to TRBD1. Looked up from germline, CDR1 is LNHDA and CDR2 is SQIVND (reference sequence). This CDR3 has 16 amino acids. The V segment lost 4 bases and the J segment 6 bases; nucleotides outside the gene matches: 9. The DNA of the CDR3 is TGTGCCAGTAGTACCCAACGACAGGGGGCGAGTCAGCCCCAGCATTTT. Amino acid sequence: CASSTQRQGASQPQHF. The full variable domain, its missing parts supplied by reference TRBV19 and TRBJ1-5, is DGGITQSPKYLFRKEGQNVTLSCEQNLNHDAMYWYRQDPGQGLRLIYYSQIVNDFQKGDIAEGYSVSREKKESFPLTVTSAQKNPTAFYLCASSTQRQGASQPQHFGDGTRLSIL.

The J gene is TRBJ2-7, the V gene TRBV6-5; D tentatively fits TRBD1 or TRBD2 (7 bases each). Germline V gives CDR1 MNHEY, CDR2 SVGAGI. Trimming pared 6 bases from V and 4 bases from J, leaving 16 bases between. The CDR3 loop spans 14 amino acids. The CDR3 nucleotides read TGTGCCAGCAGACTCGGGGGGACAGTTTACGAGCAGTACTTC. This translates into CASRLGGTVYEQYF.